This T cell receptor beta chain was retrieved from a study of type 1 regulatory T cells. Across the study: An in vitro protocol generated T-allo10, a Tr1-enriched, alloantigen-specific CD4 T cell product.

This CDR3 has 16 amino acids. V lost 7 bases to trimming and J lost 6 bases, with 25 bases between them. From germline, CDR1 is SGHVS and CDR2 FQNEAQ. This clonotype was detected many times. Using its own MiXCR run on the reads, TCRdb lists one record per CDR3 protein. The sample lists approximately 20,000 distinct CDR3 sequences, 10% to 13% occurring once. V is TRBV7-8 and J is TRBJ2-7; D gene uncertain. Material: CD4+ T cells, either the whole sample or a sorted fraction (not recorded which). The TCR originated in a human donor in good health. The CDR3: CASTQWLELRAGEQYF. The CDR3, as DNA: TGTGCCAGCACCCAGTGGCTAGAGCTTAGGGCCGGCGAGCAGTACTTC.